Sequencing of this TCR beta chain was carried out in a study of cytomegalovirus exposure and HLA in healthy donors. CDR3 length: 16 amino acids. Germline values: CDR1 SGDLS, CDR2 YYNGEE. V was clipped by 2 bases and J by 9 bases, with 21 bases between them. PCR amplification relied on 60 Vbeta primers (plus 13 Jbeta primers). Here immunoSEQ multiplex PCR was the method, and the copy in TCRdb shows in-frame clones only, minus some. The table records 80,000 to 100,000 clones, just under 80% of them present only once. Sequenced material: PBMCs. The receptor was isolated from a man aged 30 to 39 in good health and CMV-seronegative. The chain links TRBV9 to TRBJ2-1; the D gene is possibly TRBD2 (5 bases). CDR3 in DNA: TGTGCCAGCAGCGTTTCGACACTAGGTTTACAAGGTGAGCAGTTCTTC. It encodes CASSVSTLGLQGEQFF.